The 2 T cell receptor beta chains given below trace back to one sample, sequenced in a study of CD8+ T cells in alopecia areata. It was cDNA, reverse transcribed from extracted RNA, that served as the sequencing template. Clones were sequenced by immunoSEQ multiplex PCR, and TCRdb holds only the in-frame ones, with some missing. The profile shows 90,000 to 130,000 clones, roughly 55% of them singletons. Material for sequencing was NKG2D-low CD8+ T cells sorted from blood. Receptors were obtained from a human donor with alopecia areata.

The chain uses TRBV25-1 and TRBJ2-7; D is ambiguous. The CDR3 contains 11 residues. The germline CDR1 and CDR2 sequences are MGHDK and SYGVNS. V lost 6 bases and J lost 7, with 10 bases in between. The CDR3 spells CASRRAGEQYF. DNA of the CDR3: TGTGCCAGCAGACGGGCCGGGGAGCAGTACTTC.

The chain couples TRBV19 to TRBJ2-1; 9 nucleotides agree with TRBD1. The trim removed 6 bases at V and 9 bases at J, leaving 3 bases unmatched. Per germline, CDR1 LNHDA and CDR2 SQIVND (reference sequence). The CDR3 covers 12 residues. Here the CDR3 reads CASRQGATEQFF. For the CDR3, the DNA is TGTGCCAGTAGACAGGGGGCGACTGAGCAGTTCTTC.